Following are 20 T cell receptor beta chains from one sample sequenced in a study of blood T cells in healthy people across ages. Combining a sample-barcoded 5' primer with a J-beta primer mix, a second PCR ran for roughly 7 to 12 cycles. TCRdb re-called the 5' RACE reads with MiXCR, one entry per CDR3 protein. Counted here are over 500,000 distinct CDR3 sequences, 25% to 35% occurring once; the ten biggest clones make up about 3.9%. This same sample was also taken into another study, of T cells of mothers and their children.

Specimen: blood. These TCRs come from a boy younger than 10 in good health.

The genes are TRBV15 and TRBJ2-2, with D possibly matching TRBD1 (6 bases). The V end was cut by 8 bases, the J end by 5 bases, with 6 bases between. CDR1 LNHNV and CDR2 YYDKDF come from the germline V gene (reference sequence). The CDR3 consists of 11 residues. Here the CDR3 reads CATQGTGELFF. In DNA, the CDR3 is TGTGCCACCCAGGGGACCGGGGAGCTGTTTTTT.

V and J are TRBV10-3 and TRBJ2-1; TRBD2 matches 10 bases. The CDR3 totals 17 residues. Germline trimming cut 3 bases from V and 7 bases from J; bases unmatched to any gene: 12. CDR1 and CDR2 (germline): ENHRY, SYGVKD. CDR3 sequence (DNA): TGTGCCATCAGTGATTCCAGCGGGAGGGCCGGGGGGAATGAGCAGTTCTTC. As protein: CAISDSSGRAGGNEQFF.

This clonotype was observed a handful of times. The rearrangement links TRBV20-1 to TRBJ2-5, with 8 nucleotides matching TRBD2. The DNA end favors TRBJ2-7, so the J call may be wrong. This CDR3 is built from 14 residues. The germline V gene encodes CDR1 DFQATT and CDR2 SNEGSKA (reference sequence). The CDR3, as DNA: TGCAGTGCTAGTAGCGGGGAGAGGTCCTACGAGCAGTACTTC. The encoded protein is CSASSGERSYEQYF.

The chain has TRBV4-1 and TRBJ2-7, with D possibly being TRBD2 (7 bases). Trimming removed 4 bases from V and 6 bases from J, with 16 bases in between. Germline assignment: CDR1 MGHRA and CDR2 YSYEKL. The CDR3 loop spans 14 amino acids. Here the CDR3 DNA reads TGCGCCAGCAGCCCACCTACAGGGAGGGCCGAGCAGTACTTC. Translating it yields CASSPPTGRAEQYF.

The chain employs TRBV29-1 and TRBJ2-7; maybe TRBD1 (5 bases). V lost 0 bases, J lost 1 base, and 10 bases lay in between. The CDR3 length is 14 residues. Germline loops: CDR1 SQVTM, CDR2 ANQGSEA. CDR3 sequence reads: CSVEDQGPSYEQYF. CDR3 DNA sequence: TGCAGCGTTGAAGATCAGGGTCCATCCTACGAGCAGTACTTC.

The chain couples TRBV9 to TRBJ2-2, with D tentatively TRBD2 (5 bases). The CDR3 length is 15 residues. The V end was cut by 0 bases, the J end by 5 bases, with 11 bases between. Germline V lookup: CDR1 SGDLS, CDR2 YYNGEE. The CDR3 sequence is CASSVDGSVTGELFF. Written as DNA, the CDR3 is TGTGCCAGCAGCGTAGATGGGAGTGTAACCGGGGAGCTGTTTTTT.

This clonotype was seen a few times. V usage is TRBV6-6 and J usage is TRBJ2-5, with 9 bases matching TRBD1. V lost 6 bases and J lost 5; bases outside the gene matches: 10. Germline CDR1 is MNHNY and CDR2 is SVGAGI (reference sequence). The CDR3 totals 15 residues. The CDR3 sequence: CASSRDRVLGETQYF. The CDR3 DNA sequence: TGTGCCAGCAGCCGGGACAGGGTCCTTGGGGAGACCCAGTACTTC.

The V call is TRBV7-9, the J call TRBJ1-5; D may be TRBD1 (5 bases). V shed 5 bases and J shed 7 bases, with 15 bases lying between them. The CDR3 totals 14 residues. Per the germline V gene, CDR1 is SEHNR and CDR2 is FQNEAQ (reference sequence). The CDR3 spells CASSAGDRDQPQHF. Here the CDR3 DNA reads TGTGCCAGCAGCGCGGGAGATCGGGACCAGCCCCAGCATTTT.

This sequence joins TRBV5-5 and TRBJ1-5; 10 nucleotides line up with TRBD1. Looked up from germline, CDR1 is SGHKS and CDR2 is YYEKEE (reference sequence). Trimming at V came to 1 base and at J to 2 bases, leaving 6 bases not matched to a gene. The CDR3 has 17 residues. The CDR3 coding sequence is TGTGCCAGCAGCTTGAGAGGGGGGACAGGGGGCAATCAGCCCCAGCATTTT. Protein: CASSLRGGTGGNQPQHF.

In this sample, this clonotype turned up a few times. The V gene is TRBV3-1, the J gene TRBJ2-7; 8 nucleotides agree with TRBD2. The V and J ends lost 3 bases and 11 bases, in that order; junction bases with no gene match: 3. Looked up from germline, CDR1 is LGHDT and CDR2 is YNNKEL (reference sequence). The CDR3 runs 11 residues. CDR3 coding DNA: TGTGCCAGCAGCCACGGTAGCGGGGAGTACTTC. This codes for CASSHGSGEYF.

This clonotype was counted many times. This sequence joins TRBV20-1 and TRBJ2-7; D might be TRBD1 (6 bases). V was trimmed by 1 base and J by 0 bases, leaving 10 bases between them. CDR3 size: 14 residues. Germline lookup yields CDR1 DFQATT and CDR2 SNEGSKA (reference sequence). CDR3 coding DNA: TGCAGTGCTAGAGGACAGGCGGGCTCCTACGAGCAGTACTTC. This sequence encodes CSARGQAGSYEQYF.

This clonotype occurred a few times. The rearrangement links TRBV7-9 to TRBJ1-4; the match to TRBD1 covers 8 bases. After removal of 5 bases from V and 4 bases from J, the junction contained 6 bases not matched to a gene. Germline V gives CDR1 SEHNR, CDR2 FQNEAQ (reference sequence). There are 15 residues in the CDR3. Written as DNA, the CDR3 is TGTGCCAGCAGCGCCCGACAGGGGAATAATGAAAAACTGTTTTTT. Its translation is CASSARQGNNEKLFF.

V gene TRBV20-1 combines with J gene TRBJ2-6, with a possible D match to TRBD1 (6 bases). CDR1 is DFQATT and CDR2 is SNEGSKA in the germline V gene (reference sequence). CDR3 length: 15 residues. Trimming removed 6 bases from V and 1 base from J, with 13 bases in between. CDR3 residues: CSAEQGGSGANVLTF. The CDR3 DNA follows: TGCAGTGCGGAACAGGGCGGATCTGGGGCCAACGTCCTGACTTTC.

The V and J genes are TRBV4-3 and TRBJ2-5, with D hard to call. The J call may be faulty, since TRBJ2-1 better matches the DNA end. This CDR3 is built from 13 residues. Germline CDR1 is LGHNA and CDR2 is YSLEER. Here the CDR3 reads CASSQDHFREQFF. CDR3 nucleotides: TGCGCCAGCAGCCAAGACCATTTTCGTGAGCAGTTCTTC.

The chain links TRBV20-1 to TRBJ2-7, with 9 bases fitting TRBD2. J gave up 3 bases and V 6 bases, and 6 bases lay outside the gene matches. This CDR3 has 13 amino acids. Germline loops: CDR1 DFQATT, CDR2 SNEGSKA (reference sequence). CDR3 protein: CSASGLADYEQYF. The CDR3 DNA follows: TGCAGTGCATCGGGACTAGCAGACTACGAGCAGTACTTC.

This clonotype was seen just once. The chain couples TRBV9 to TRBJ1-6; a weak D match, TRBD1 (6 bases). V lost 3 bases and J lost 13, with 14 bases in between. The CDR3 totals 13 residues. Germline CDR1 reads SGDLS; CDR2 reads YYNGEE. The chain's CDR3 is CASSGGTGSPLHF. The DNA for the CDR3 is TGTGCCAGCAGCGGAGGAACAGGGTCTCCCCTCCACTTT. Full variable domain (remainder filled in from reference TRBV9 and TRBJ1-6): DSGVTQTPKHLITATGQRVTLRCSPRSGDLSVYWYQQSLDQGLQFLIQYYNGEERAKGNILERFSAQQFPDLHSELNLSSLELGDSALYFCASSGGTGSPLHFGNGTRLTVT.

There are a few counts of this clonotype. The junction does not match germline at one end; this may be a read error. This chain links TRBV7-7 with TRBJ2-4; D possibly corresponds to TRBD2 (6 bases). CDR1 SSHAT and CDR2 FNYEAQ come from the germline V gene (reference sequence). The CDR3 length is 20 residues. CDR3: CASSLARGGTPLLAKNIQYF. DNA of the CDR3: TGTGCTAGCAGCTTAGCGCGAGGAGGGACCCCTCTACTAGCCAAAAACATTCAGTACTTC.

In DNA, the CDR3 is TGTGCCAGCAGCCTTTTTCCCACCAGGGTCAATGAGCAGTTCTTC. Its protein product is CASSLFPTRVNEQFF. The rearrangement uses TRBV9 and TRBJ2-5, with D possibly matching TRBD1 (5 bases). With the DNA end fitting TRBJ2-1 better, the J assignment may be wrong. The CDR3 has 15 amino acids. CDR1 is SGDLS, CDR2 YYNGEE, per germline.

Details on this clonotype: The CDR3 does not end in the conserved phenylalanine or tryptophan, so this is likely a read error. Because the CDR3's place on the DNA is in doubt, the DNA is left out and the CDR3 is given as listed by TCRdb. The chain has TRBV9 and TRBJ2-4; the table's D call, TRBD1, has no DNA check behind it. The CDR3 spans 11 residues, counting both ends. The germline CDR1 and CDR2 sequences are SGDLS and YYNGEE. The CDR3 protein is CASSRRWTQTR.

This clonotype was counted a few times. V gene TRBV10-3 combines with J gene TRBJ1-1; D gene uncertain. CDR1 ENHRY and CDR2 SYGVKD come from the germline V gene. CDR3 length: 15 amino acids. V lost 4 bases and J lost 1, with 13 bases in between. The CDR3 region is CAISVGVEKNTEAFF. As DNA, the CDR3 is TGTGCCATCAGTGTTGGGGTGGAGAAGAACACTGAAGCTTTCTTT.